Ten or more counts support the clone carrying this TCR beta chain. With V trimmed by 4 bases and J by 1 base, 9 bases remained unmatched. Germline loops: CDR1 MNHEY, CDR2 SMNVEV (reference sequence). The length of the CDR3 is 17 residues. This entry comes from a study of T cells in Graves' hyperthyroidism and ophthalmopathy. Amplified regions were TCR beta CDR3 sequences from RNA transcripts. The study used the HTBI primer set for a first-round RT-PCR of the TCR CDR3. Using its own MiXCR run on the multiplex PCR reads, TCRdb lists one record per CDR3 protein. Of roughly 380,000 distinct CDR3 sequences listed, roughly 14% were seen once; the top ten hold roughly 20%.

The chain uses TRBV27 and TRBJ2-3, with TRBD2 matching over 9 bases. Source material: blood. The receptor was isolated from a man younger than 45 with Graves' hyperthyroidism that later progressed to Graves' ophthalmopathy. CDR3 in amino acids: CASSSLVVAGGTDTQYF. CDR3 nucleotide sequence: TGTGCCAGCAGTTCTCTTGTGGTAGCGGGGGGCACAGATACGCAGTATTTT.